This TCR beta chain emerged from a study of cytomegalovirus exposure and HLA in healthy donors. Broader study findings: Specificity for CMV antigens was confirmed in vitro for a few of the CMV-associated chains.

PCR employed 60 Vbeta and 13 Jbeta primers. Measured with immunoSEQ multiplex PCR; TCRdb has only the in-frame clones, and not every one. The sample has 95,000 to 150,000 clones; about three quarters are singletons. Trimming at V came to 0 bases and at J to 6 bases, leaving 9 bases not matched to a gene. Germline CDR1 is GTSNPN and CDR2 is SVGIG (reference sequence). The CDR3 has 15 residues. In this sample, this clone turned up once. What it binds is unknown. Sequenced material: PBMCs. The clonotype was recovered from a woman aged 40 to 50 in good health and CMV-seropositive. This sequence joins TRBV30 and TRBJ2-3; 7 nucleotides match TRBD2. Written as DNA, the CDR3 is TGTGCCTGGAGTGTACGGGGAGGGGTCCCGGATACGCAGTATTTT. As protein: CAWSVRGGVPDTQYF.